The sequence of this T cell receptor (beta chain) was determined in a study of T cells in localized non-small cell lung cancer. Overall study results and limits: Across samples, adjacent lung featured a median approximately 56 of the top 100 tumor clones. Patients showing higher blood T cell density tended to see longer overall survival. Because sequencing included only one region (of the tumor), heterogeneity remains possible. Uninvolved adjacent lung showed peak T cell clonality, exceeding tumor.

A word on this clone: What it binds is unknown.

The CDR3 consists of 11 residues. From germline, CDR1 is MNHNY and CDR2 SVGAGI (reference sequence). V dropped 6 bases and J dropped 5 bases, with 8 bases sitting between them. Sequencing used immunoSEQ multiplex PCR; TCRdb keeps in-frame clones, though not all of them. Among 50,000 to 75,000 clones listed, 70% to 90% were seen once. Sample: peripheral blood, taken before any cancer treatment. V usage is TRBV6-6 and J usage is TRBJ2-7; no firm D call. The receptor was derived from a man aged 40-75 years with stage I squamous cell lung carcinoma. Here the CDR3 reads CASSPRDEQYF. The CDR3 nucleotides read TGTGCCAGCAGCCCCCGGGACGAGCAGTACTTC.